What follows are 27 T cell receptor beta chains derived from one specimen sequenced in a study of OX40 agonist ivuxolimab in advanced cancers. This table comes from immunoSEQ multiplex PCR, and its TCRdb copy is limited to in-frame clones, with some not included. The sample shows fewer than 20,000 clones, 80% to 95% of them seen only once. The material was CD4+ or CD8+ T cells sorted from blood, obtained in a trial of the OX40 agonist ivuxolimab. These receptors came from an adult with an advanced solid tumor such as melanoma, head and neck, liver or kidney cancer.

The CDR3 DNA sequence: TGTGCCAGCAGCAGACAGGCTTTCCTAAACTACGAGCAGTACTTC. Protein sequence: CASSRQAFLNYEQYF. The chain recombines TRBV6-1 with TRBJ2-7, with D possibly TRBD1 on 6 matching bases. V lost 6 bases and J lost 3, with 18 bases in between. The germline CDR1 and CDR2 sequences are MNHNS and SASEGT. This CDR3 region has 15 residues.

The V and J genes are TRBV10-3 and TRBJ2-2; the match to TRBD2 covers 12 bases. J lost 0 bases, V lost 3 bases, and 5 bases had no gene match. The CDR3 is made up of 18 amino acids. Germline V lookup: CDR1 ENHRY, CDR2 SYGVKD. In nucleotides, the CDR3 is TGTGCCATCAGTGAAGGACTAGCGGGAATTACGAACACCGGGGAGCTGTTTTTT. Its protein product is CAISEGLAGITNTGELFF.

The CDR3 sequence: CASSPERAAFPGYTF. Written as DNA, the CDR3 is TGCGCCAGCAGCCCCGAGCGGGCAGCCTTCCCAGGCTACACCTTC. The V and J genes are TRBV4-3 and TRBJ1-2; D is undetermined. Trimming took 4 bases from V and 8 from J, leaving 20 bases between them. The CDR3 consists of 15 residues. The germline gives CDR1 LGHNA, CDR2 YSLEER.

V and J are TRBV7-6 and TRBJ1-4; maybe TRBD1 (6 bases). Deletions cut 5 bases from V and 8 bases from J, with 18 bases between. CDR3 length equals 15 residues. From germline, CDR1 is SGHVS and CDR2 FNYEAQ. The CDR3 is CASSPQGLLREKLFF. CDR3 coding DNA: TGTGCCAGCAGCCCACAGGGCCTGTTGCGGGAAAAACTGTTTTTT.

Concerning this clone itself: Other DNA sequences in the sample encode the same CDR3. The rearrangement joins TRBV4-1 to TRBJ2-7; weak D call: TRBD1 (8 bases). Germline values: CDR1 MGHRA, CDR2 YSYEKL. The CDR3 spans 17 residues. Trimming pared 2 bases from V and 0 bases from J, leaving 17 bases between. The CDR3 sequence is CASSQKGGQGASYEQYF. The DNA for the CDR3 is TGCGCCAGCAGCCAAAAGGGGGGGCAGGGGGCCTCCTACGAGCAGTACTTC.

This chain connects TRBV30 to TRBJ2-7; the D is unclear. Germline V gene sequence: CDR1 GTSNPN, CDR2 SVGIG (reference sequence). The CDR3 extends over 12 amino acids. V was clipped by 0 bases and J by 3 bases, with 6 bases between them. As DNA, the CDR3 is TGTGCCTGGAGTGTCTCGGGCTACGAGCAGTACTTC. Its translation is CAWSVSGYEQYF.

This rearrangement joins TRBV5-3 to TRBJ2-7, with D unresolved. TRBV5-3 is an ORF, with its function uncertain. V was pared by 8 bases and J by 2 bases, with 14 bases between. The CDR3 length is 13 residues. For the CDR3, the DNA is TGTGCCAGCAGCCCCGTACCGACCTACGAGCAGTACTTC. Amino acid sequence: CASSPVPTYEQYF.

V and J are TRBV5-8 and TRBJ1-2; 7 nucleotides match TRBD1. The V gene end was trimmed by 4 bases and the J gene end by 4 bases; junction bases not matched to a gene: 4. This CDR3 is built from 13 residues. CDR1 is SGHTS and CDR2 is YDEGEE in the germline V gene. CDR3 bases: TGTGCCAGCAGCCAAGGGACAGCCTATGGCTACACCTTC. This codes for CASSQGTAYGYTF.

V and J are TRBV6-5 and TRBJ2-5; 8 bases are a match to TRBD2. Trimming cost V 4 bases and J 4 bases; bases outside gene matches: 5. The germline CDR1 and CDR2 sequences are MNHEY and SVGAGI. The CDR3 length is 14 residues. DNA of the CDR3: TGTGCCAGCAGTTTTGGACTAGCCCGAGAGACCCAGTACTTC. This codes for CASSFGLARETQYF.

The chain couples TRBV4-3 to TRBJ2-7; D is unresolved. This CDR3 is 13 amino acids long. In germline, CDR1 is LGHNA, CDR2 YSLEER. V was clipped by 0 bases and J by 7 bases, with 10 bases between them. The chain's CDR3 is CASSQDYLNEQYF. The CDR3 DNA reads as TGCGCCAGCAGCCAAGATTATCTCAATGAGCAGTACTTC.

The chain recombines TRBV5-1 with TRBJ2-3; 10 bases map to TRBD2. Germline trimming cut 4 bases from V and 9 bases from J; bases unmatched to any gene: 14. CDR1 is SGHRS and CDR2 is YFSETQ in the germline V gene. This CDR3 has 16 residues. CDR3 DNA: TGCGCCAGCAGCCCTTGGAAGGCTAGCGGGAGCAGGACGCAGTATTTT. This sequence encodes CASSPWKASGSRTQYF.

The chain's CDR3 is CASSLAPSNGYTF. Written as DNA, the CDR3 is TGTGCCAGCAGCTTAGCTCCGTCCAATGGCTACACCTTC. The chain has TRBV7-9 and TRBJ1-2; no definite D call. The length of the CDR3 is 13 residues. The ends were cut back, 0 bases at V and 6 bases at J, with 8 bases in the middle. CDR1 and CDR2 from the germline V gene are SEHNR and FQNEAQ (reference sequence).

The chain couples TRBV9 to TRBJ1-4; tentatively, D is TRBD1 (6 bases). From germline, CDR1 is SGDLS and CDR2 YYNGEE. The CDR3 runs 16 residues. Trimming removed 2 bases from V and 7 bases from J, with 18 bases in between. DNA of the CDR3: TGTGCCAGCAGCGTCGGGGGCCTCCTCGGGCTTGAAAAACTGTTTTTT. This encodes CASSVGGLLGLEKLFF.

This clone was observed a single time. The genes are TRBV5-8 and TRBJ2-7; a possible D gene is TRBD2 (6 bases). V was clipped by 1 base and J by 3 bases, with 8 bases between them. The CDR3 loop spans 13 amino acids. Germline V gives CDR1 SGHTS, CDR2 YDEGEE. The CDR3, as DNA: TGTGCCAGCAGCTTGCGGGGGTTCTACGAGCAGTACTTC. It codes for CASSLRGFYEQYF.

The chain is built from TRBV27 and TRBJ2-2; D is unclear. The length of the CDR3 is 12 residues. The ends were cut back, 5 bases at V and 8 bases at J, with 9 bases in the middle. Germline CDR1 reads MNHEY; CDR2 reads SMNVEV (reference sequence). The CDR3, as DNA: TGTGCCAGCAGTCCAGCTATGGGGGAGCTGTTTTTT. Translated, it gives CASSPAMGELFF.

The chain couples TRBV30 to TRBJ1-6; no clear D gene. Germline V CDR1 and CDR2: GTSNPN, SVGIG (reference sequence). V lost 0 bases and J 8 bases, leaving 14 bases between the germline ends. The CDR3 extends over 15 amino acids. This CDR3 is CAWSVAIQVDSPLHF. The CDR3 nucleotides read TGTGCCTGGAGTGTGGCAATACAAGTGGATTCACCCCTCCACTTT.

The chain has TRBV29-1 and TRBJ2-2; weak D call: TRBD1 (5 bases). Germline V CDR1 and CDR2: SQVTM, ANQGSEA. Trimming removed 5 bases at V and 3 bases at J, with 7 bases between. The CDR3 extends over 12 amino acids. CDR3 loop: CSVPRDTGELFF. As DNA, the CDR3 is TGCAGCGTTCCCAGGGACACCGGGGAGCTGTTTTTT.

This rearrangement joins TRBV30 to TRBJ1-3; D might be TRBD1 (6 bases). This CDR3 has 13 amino acids. The V end was cut by 5 bases, the J end by 0 bases, with 8 bases between. In germline, CDR1 is GTSNPN, CDR2 SVGIG (reference sequence). This chain's CDR3 is CAWYRASGNTIYF. In DNA, the CDR3 is TGTGCCTGGTACAGGGCCTCTGGAAACACCATATATTTT.

As DNA, the CDR3 is TGTGCCAGCACCAGCTCACTGGCCAATGAGCAGTTCTTC. Translating it yields CASTSSLANEQFF. The chain is built from TRBV6-5 and TRBJ2-1, with D unresolved. This CDR3 is built from 13 residues. Germline CDR1 and CDR2: MNHEY and SVGAGI. V dropped 7 bases and J dropped 6 bases, with 13 bases sitting between them.

V usage is TRBV9 and J usage is TRBJ2-1; possibly TRBD1 for D (6 bases). The CDR3 is 17 amino acids. Trimming left V 3 bases short and J 8 bases short, with 24 bases between. Germline lookup yields CDR1 SGDLS and CDR2 YYNGEE. DNA for the CDR3: TGTGCCAGCAGCGCCTCCGGGACATCAAGGTTTGTGGATGAGCAGTTCTTC. Translating it yields CASSASGTSRFVDEQFF.

The chain combines TRBV5-1 with TRBJ1-5; D perhaps matches TRBD1 (6 bases). The CDR3 consists of 17 residues. V lost 0 bases and J lost 6, with 19 bases in between. The germline V gene has CDR1 SGHRS and CDR2 YFSETQ. CDR3 nucleotides: TGCGCCAGCAGCTTGGGTCCCGTAGTAGGGGGGAGTCAGCCCCAGCATTTT. It encodes CASSLGPVVGGSQPQHF.

This clone was observed a single time. The gene calls are TRBV7-8 and TRBJ2-7; D call uncertain. V was cut by 1 base and J by 3 bases, with 22 bases left in between. Per germline, CDR1 SGHVS and CDR2 FQNEAQ. The CDR3 is 18 amino acids. CDR3 loop: CASSLVGGVNLIYYEQYF. CDR3 sequence (DNA): TGTGCCAGCAGCTTAGTAGGTGGGGTAAACCTCATTTACTACGAGCAGTACTTC.

The CDR3 DNA sequence: TGCGCCAGCAGCCATCCGGGACAGGGGGTGAATGAGCAGTTCTTC. As protein: CASSHPGQGVNEQFF. The chain couples TRBV4-1 to TRBJ2-1; 11 bases fit TRBD1. Germline V gives CDR1 MGHRA, CDR2 YSYEKL. V lost 3 bases and J lost 7; bases outside the gene matches: 5. The CDR3 sequence is 15 residues long.

Points on this clone: The junction differs from germline at one of its ends, possibly a read error. DNA for the CDR3: TGTGCCAGCCCACCAAGAGATCAAGAGACCCAGTACTTC. Protein product: CASPPRDQETQYF. This chain uses TRBV18 with TRBJ2-5; D ambiguous. The germline V gene has CDR1 KGHSH and CDR2 LQKENI. CDR3 length: 13 residues.

This clone was found a few times. This sequence joins TRBV7-6 and TRBJ2-7; unclear D gene. Trimming shortened V by 7 bases and J by 3 bases, and 7 bases separated the two germline ends. CDR1 is SGHVS, CDR2 FNYEAQ, per germline. CDR3 length equals 11 residues. CDR3 amino acids: CASISGYEQYF. The CDR3 nucleotides read TGTGCCAGCATCTCGGGCTACGAGCAGTACTTC.

This clone was recorded a few times. The V gene is TRBV10-2, the J gene TRBJ2-5; 12 bases fit TRBD2. The V and J ends lost 4 bases and 1 base, in that order; junction bases with no gene match: 4. The CDR3 spans 16 residues. Germline loops: CDR1 WSHSY, CDR2 SAAADI. The CDR3 sequence: CASSAGLAGLQETQYF. CDR3 nucleotide sequence: TGCGCCAGCAGTGCGGGACTAGCGGGCCTCCAAGAGACCCAGTACTTC.

The chain couples TRBV6-1 to TRBJ2-6, with D perhaps assigned TRBD1 or TRBD2 (5 bases each). This CDR3 is 15 amino acids long. Trimming removed 3 bases at V and 2 bases at J, with 8 bases between. CDR1 and CDR2 (germline): MNHNS, SASEGT. Here the CDR3 reads CASSDQGAGANVLTF. CDR3 bases: TGTGCCAGCAGTGATCAGGGAGCTGGGGCCAACGTCCTGACTTTC.